The sequence of this T cell receptor (beta chain) was determined in a study of human T cells and chemical hapten exposure. TCRdb fed the RACE reads into MiXCR, producing one record per CDR3 protein. The table lists 120,000 or so distinct CDR3 sequences, 12% to 15% of them singletons, with about 0.9% in the top ten. Stated time point: patch test 1, 2 weeks after DPC sensitization. As to treatment: therapeutic diphenylcyclopropenone sensitization with weekly scalp DPC. Germline CDR1 and CDR2: DFQATT and SNEGSKA (reference sequence). The CDR3 consists of 14 residues. Trimming took 3 bases from V and 3 from J; bases not matched to a gene: 8.

The rearrangement joins TRBV20-1 to TRBJ2-7; 7 bases are shared with TRBD1. The sequencing here drew on whole blood, taken in connection with sensitization to the hapten diphenylcyclopropenone (DPC). This TCR derives from a man aged 18 to 30 with alopecia areata. Some clones in this sample may be carry-over from other donors' samples. For the CDR3, the DNA is TGCAGTGCTAGGGAGGCCCCAGGGGGCTACGAGCAGTACTTC. Translating it yields CSAREAPGGYEQYF.